The 23 T cell receptor beta chains given below trace back to one sample, sequenced in a study of Tregs in tolerant kidney transplant recipients. Recipients received nonmyeloablative bone marrow transplants from related graft donors, with transient mixed chimerism. Using immunoSEQ multiplex PCR, the repertoire was profiled, and TCRdb retains in-frame clones only, with some absent. Recorded for this sample: about 15,000 clones. The sequencing used CD4+ T cells from blood (PBMCs), collected 12 months after the transplant. Receptors were obtained from a human patient who received a combined kidney and bone marrow transplant. The T cells may come from the graft donor.

As for this clone: Coverage ceases 3 residues before the CDR3 finishes, and the germline J gene fills in the end. The V and J genes are TRBV14 and TRBJ1-1; maybe TRBD1 (6 bases). V gave up 2 bases and J gave up 0 bases, with 19 bases separating them. The V gene's germline CDR1 is SGHDN and CDR2 FVKESK. CDR3 size: 18 residues. The CDR3 region is CASSQRRPGQWLNTEAFF. Incomplete CDR3 DNA: TGTGCCAGCAGCCAACGTAGACCGGGACAATGGTTGAACACTGAA.

Comments on this clone: The read comes to an end 3 residues before the CDR3 does, leaving the germline J gene to fill in the end. This chain joins TRBV7-9 and TRBJ2-2, with D hard to call. The length of the CDR3 is 14 residues. CDR1 and CDR2 from the germline V gene are SEHNR and FQNEAQ (reference sequence). V lost 0 bases and J 5 bases, leaving 7 bases between the germline ends. CDR3 amino acids: CASSLAPLTGELFF. CDR3 bases read: TGTGCCAGCAGCTTAGCCCCCTTGACCGGGGAG.

About this clone: From the germline J gene comes the end of the CDR3, since the read stops 3 residues before it. The V and J genes are TRBV19 and TRBJ2-2; 9 bases line up with TRBD2. The CDR3 runs to 17 residues. CDR1 is LNHDA and CDR2 is SQIVND in the germline V gene (reference sequence). The trim removed 6 bases at V and 6 bases at J, leaving 14 bases unmatched. The covered CDR3 bases are TGTGCCAGTAGGCGGGGGGGGGCCTCTAGAATCGCCGGGGAG. Amino acids: CASRRGGASRIAGE. The CDR3 in its entirety is CASRRGGASRIAGELFF.

A remark on this clone: The CDR3 end falls 3 residues outside the read, so it is completed with the germline J gene. The chain has TRBV24-1 and TRBJ2-7, with D hard to call. The V end was cut by 9 bases, the J end by 5 bases, with 13 bases between. The germline V gene encodes CDR1 KGHDR and CDR2 SFDVKD. This CDR3 comprises 12 residues. Here the CDR3 reads CATGTALNEQYF. The sequenced part of the CDR3 DNA is TGTGCCACCGGTACAGCTTTGAACGAG.

Details on this clone: The CDR3 is cut off 3 residues early in the read; its end comes from the germline J gene. V is TRBV20-1 and J is TRBJ2-7; unclear D gene. Trimming stripped 5 bases from V and 3 bases from J, with 11 bases between. The length of the CDR3 is 12 residues. CDR1 is DFQATT and CDR2 is SNEGSKA in the germline V gene (reference sequence). Incomplete CDR3 DNA: TGCAGTGCTCGCGAATTCGGCTACGAG. It encodes CSAREFGYE. The whole CDR3 protein reads CSAREFGYEQYF.

A note on this clone: Read coverage stops 3 residues before the CDR3 terminus; the germline J gene supplies the remainder. J is TRBJ2-2 and V is TRBV2, with D perhaps matching TRBD2 (6 bases). Germline V gives CDR1 SNHLY, CDR2 FYNNEI. V shed 7 bases and J shed 6 bases, with 21 bases lying between them. There are 16 residues in the CDR3. CDR3 region: CASTGRRDFTPGELFF. CDR3 DNA (partial): TGTGCCAGCACCGGGCGCAGGGACTTTACACCCGGGGAG.

For this clone: The CDR3 end falls 3 residues outside the read, so it is completed with the germline J gene. The V call is TRBV28, the J call TRBJ1-2, with 8 positions matching TRBD1. The CDR3 is 15 residues long. Germline V gives CDR1 MDHEN, CDR2 SYDVKM. After removal of 7 bases from V and 0 bases from J, the junction contained 7 bases not matched to a gene. The sequenced part of the CDR3 DNA is TGTGCCAGCACCAGGGGACAGGCCTCTAACTATGGC. Protein product: CASTRGQASNYG. In full, the CDR3 is CASTRGQASNYGYTF.

Regarding this clone: The read is 3 residues too short to cover the CDR3 end, so that end is filled in from the germline J gene. The chain employs TRBV30 and TRBJ2-7, with 8 bases that match TRBD1. J was trimmed by 2 bases and V by 1 base; bases with no gene match: 4. Germline V gene data show CDR1 as GTSNPN and CDR2 as SVGIG (reference sequence). This CDR3 has 14 residues. The CDR3 sequence is CAWSAGQGAYEQYF. CDR3 bases read: TGTGCCTGGAGTGCCGGACAGGGTGCCTACGAG.

Notes on this clone: The missing CDR3 end, 3 residues past where the read stops, is filled in from the germline J gene. The chain is built from TRBV19 and TRBJ2-3, with D tentatively TRBD1 (6 bases). Per the germline V gene, CDR1 is LNHDA and CDR2 is SQIVND (reference sequence). The CDR3 is 14 amino acids. Trimming left V 3 bases short and J 4 bases short, with 11 bases between. The DNA read from the CDR3 is TGTGCCAGTAGTATCTCCAGGGGAGCAGATACG. This translates into CASSISRGADT. The full CDR3 protein reads CASSISRGADTQYF.

A remark on this clone: With the read ending 3 residues before the CDR3 end, the germline J gene is used to fill in that end. The rearrangement joins TRBV20-1 to TRBJ1-2; TRBD1 matches at 12 bases. Germline loops: CDR1 DFQATT, CDR2 SNEGSKA (reference sequence). The J segment lost 7 bases and the V segment lost 7 bases, leaving 13 bases of the junction unmatched. The CDR3 is made up of 15 amino acids. Partial CDR3 DNA: TGCAGTGTCCTCTGGCGGGACAGGGGGCCGGGTGGC. This translates into CSVLWRDRGPGG. The entire CDR3 protein reads CSVLWRDRGPGGYTF.

Concerning this clone: The read finishes 3 residues shy of the CDR3 end, and the germline J gene is used to complete it. The chain carries TRBV5-1 and TRBJ1-3; D is perhaps TRBD1 (5 bases). Trimming removed 4 bases at V and 0 bases at J, with 11 bases between. The V gene's germline CDR1 is SGHRS and CDR2 YFSETQ. This CDR3 contains 15 residues. CDR3 bases read: TGCGCCAGCAGCCTCCAGGGTAACTCTGGAAACACC. This codes for CASSLQGNSGNT. The whole CDR3 protein is CASSLQGNSGNTIYF. Full variable domain (rest looked up from reference TRBV5-1 and TRBJ1-3): KAGVTQTPRYLIKTRGQQVTLSCSPISGHRSVSWYQQTPGQGLQFLFEYFSETQRNKGNFPGRFSGRQFSNSRSEMNVSTLELGDSALYLCASSLQGNSGNTIYFGEGSWLTVV.

The sequenced part of the CDR3 DNA is TGCAGTGCTAGAGATTGGACAGGGGGTAGTGAG. This sequence encodes CSARDWTGGSE. The CDR3 reads in full as CSARDWTGGSEQFF. This chain connects TRBV20-1 to TRBJ2-1; 10 bases align to TRBD1. The read ends 3 residues before the CDR3 terminus; that terminus is restored from the germline J gene. The V segment lost 0 bases and the J segment 9 bases; nucleotides outside the gene matches: 5. The length of the CDR3 is 14 residues. The V gene's germline CDR1 is DFQATT and CDR2 SNEGSKA (reference sequence).

A word on this clone: The read halts 3 residues ahead of the CDR3 end, with the missing end drawn from the germline J gene. This rearrangement joins TRBV19 to TRBJ2-1, with 12 bases matching TRBD2. Germline CDR1 LNHDA, CDR2 SQIVND (reference sequence). V was clipped by 6 bases and J by 7 bases; unmatched bases: 10. The CDR3 runs 16 residues. The DNA read from the CDR3 is TGTGCCAGTAGACCACTGACTAGCGGGAGTGGTAATGAG. Amino acids: CASRPLTSGSGNE. The whole CDR3 reads CASRPLTSGSGNEQFF.

A remark on this clone: The read comes to an end 3 residues before the CDR3 does, leaving the germline J gene to fill in the end. The rearrangement joins TRBV11-2 to TRBJ2-7; TRBD1 matches at 9 bases. CDR3 size: 15 residues. V shed 5 bases and J 0 bases; nucleotides not matched to a gene: 5. Germline V gene sequence: CDR1 SGHAT, CDR2 FQNNGV. The CDR3 loop reads CASSKTGGTSYEQYF. CDR3 DNA (partial): TGTGCCAGCAGCAAGACAGGGGGGACCTCCTACGAG.

Remarks on this clone: Read data end 3 residues before the CDR3 end; the end is taken from the germline J gene. This chain connects TRBV20-1 to TRBJ2-1; 8 nucleotides align to TRBD1. CDR3 length equals 14 residues. Germline assignment: CDR1 DFQATT and CDR2 SNEGSKA (reference sequence). With 6 bases clipped from V and 0 bases from J, the junction kept 4 bases outside the gene matches. CDR3 DNA, as far as it was read: TGCAGTGCGCCCGGGACAGGCTCCTACAATGAG. Its translation: CSAPGTGSYNE. The CDR3 in its entirety is CSAPGTGSYNEQFF.

In regard to this clone: One end of the junction fails to match germline, which may point to a read error. The read comes to an end 3 residues before the CDR3 does, leaving the germline J gene to fill in the end. The gene calls are TRBV14 and TRBJ2-5; D remains ambiguous. The CDR3 runs to 12 residues. Germline CDR1 reads SGHDN; CDR2 reads FVKESK. The sequenced CDR3 bases are TGTGCCAGCAGTCAAGTAAGGGAGACC. Translation: CASSQVRET. The entire CDR3 sequence reads CASSQVRETQYF.

On this clone: The read is 3 residues too short to cover the CDR3 end, so that end is filled in from the germline J gene. This chain uses TRBV11-1 with TRBJ2-5; the match to TRBD1 covers 8 bases. Germline V gene sequence: CDR1 SGHAT, CDR2 FQDESV (reference sequence). The ends lost 6 bases at V and 1 base at J; junction bases unmatched: 7. CDR3 size: 15 residues. The CDR3 reads CASRPSTGAQETQYF. The sequenced part of the CDR3 DNA is TGTGCCAGCAGACCATCGACAGGGGCCCAAGAGACC.

A remark on this clone: With the read ending 3 residues before the CDR3 end, the germline J gene is used to fill in that end. V is TRBV20-1 and J is TRBJ2-1; 8 bases match TRBD2. The germline V gene encodes CDR1 DFQATT and CDR2 SNEGSKA (reference sequence). The trim removed 5 bases at V and 4 bases at J, leaving 10 bases unmatched. The CDR3 runs to 15 residues. The covered CDR3 bases are TGCAGTGCTGAAGGGGGGACTAGGTTTTACAATGAG. Protein sequence: CSAEGGTRFYNE. The CDR3, in full, reads CSAEGGTRFYNEQFF.

Worth noting for this clone: Read data end 3 residues before the CDR3 end; the end is taken from the germline J gene. This chain uses TRBV18 with TRBJ2-3; D not certain. The germline V gene encodes CDR1 KGHSH and CDR2 LQKENI. The CDR3 length is 15 residues. The V end lost 2 bases, the J end lost 2 bases, and 11 bases lay between the germline ends. The part of the CDR3 DNA that was read is TGTGCCAGCTCACCAGGTAGAACCCACACAGATACG. Its translation: CASSPGRTHTDT. The entire CDR3 is CASSPGRTHTDTQYF.

In the case of this clone: The CDR3 end is not reached by the read, which stops 3 residues before it; the germline J gene fills it in. The chain links TRBV18 to TRBJ1-1; TRBD1 matches at 10 bases. J gave up 1 base and V 2 bases, and 4 bases lay outside the gene matches. Germline V lookup: CDR1 KGHSH, CDR2 LQKENI. The CDR3 consists of 16 residues. The CDR3: CASSPRQGAGNTEAFF. CDR3 DNA, as far as it was read: TGTGCCAGCTCACCAAGACAGGGGGCAGGGAACACTGAA.

With regard to this clone: With the read ending 3 residues before the CDR3 end, the germline J gene is used to fill in that end. This sequence joins TRBV11-2 and TRBJ1-6; TRBD1 is a possible D gene (6 bases). This CDR3 is built from 15 residues. The V end was cut by 5 bases, the J end by 7 bases, with 15 bases between. Germline V gene data show CDR1 as SGHAT and CDR2 as FQNNGV. Partial CDR3 DNA: TGTGCCAGCAGCACGGGACACGTTTTCAATTCACCC. Its translation is CASSTGHVFNSP. The full CDR3 protein is CASSTGHVFNSPLHF.

As for this clone: The CDR3 end falls 3 residues outside the read, so it is completed with the germline J gene. The chain is built from TRBV10-3 and TRBJ1-1; no clear D gene. The CDR3 has 13 residues. Trimming cost V 11 bases and J 0 bases, with 13 bases left between them. Germline V CDR1 and CDR2: ENHRY, SYGVKD. The DNA read from the CDR3 is TGTGCCGGTAGACGACAAGTGAACACTGAA. The encoded protein is CAGRRQVNTE. The full CDR3 sequence reads CAGRRQVNTEAFF.

Notes on this clone: Read data end 3 residues before the CDR3 end; the end is taken from the germline J gene. The rearrangement uses TRBV28 and TRBJ1-1; the D gene is possibly TRBD1 (6 bases). This CDR3 comprises 13 residues. Deletions cut 7 bases from V and 4 bases from J, with 13 bases between. Per germline, CDR1 MDHEN and CDR2 SYDVKM. The CDR3 spells CASIDGTSTEAFF. The DNA read from the CDR3 is TGTGCCAGCATCGATGGGACAAGCACTGAA.